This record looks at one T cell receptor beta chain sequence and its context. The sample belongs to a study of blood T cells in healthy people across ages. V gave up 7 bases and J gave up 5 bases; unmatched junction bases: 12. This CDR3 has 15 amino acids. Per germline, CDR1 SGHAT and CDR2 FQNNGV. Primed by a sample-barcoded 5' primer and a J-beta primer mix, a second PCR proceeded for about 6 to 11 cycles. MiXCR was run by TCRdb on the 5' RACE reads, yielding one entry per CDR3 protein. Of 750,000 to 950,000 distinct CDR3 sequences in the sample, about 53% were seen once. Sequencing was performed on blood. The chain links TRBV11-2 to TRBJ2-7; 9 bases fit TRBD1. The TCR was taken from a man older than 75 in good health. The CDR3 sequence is CASTQSQGTGNEQYF. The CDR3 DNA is TGTGCCAGCACCCAATCTCAAGGGACAGGGAACGAGCAGTACTTC. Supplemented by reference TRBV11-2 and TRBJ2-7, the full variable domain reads EAGVAQSPRYKIIEKRQSVAFWCNPISGHATLYWYQQILGQGPKLLIQFQNNGVVDDSQLPKDRFSAERLKGVDSTLKIQPAKLEDSAVYLCASTQSQGTGNEQYFGPGTRLTVT.